The clone carrying this TCR beta chain was counted a few times. The source of the sample is a study of blood T cell repertoires in COVID-19. Looking at the study overall: Samples representing acute and convalescent COVID-19 were sourced from the United States, Italy and Spain. The analysed material was cDNA or gDNA that came from T cells, B-cell-depleted T cells, or PBMCs.

This CDR3 has 13 residues. Trimming pared 1 base from V and 7 bases from J, leaving 6 bases between. The V gene's germline CDR1 is SGHTS and CDR2 YDEGEE. Source study methods: Cell counts per sample came from amplifying reference gene primers. Libraries were prepared by immunoSEQ multiplex PCR; TCRdb keeps only in-frame clonotypes and omits some of them. V and J calls and clone size come straight from that table; D and trimming were deduced from the DNA. The sample records about 75,000 clones, around 67% being singletons. Sequenced: peripheral blood. The chain employs TRBV5-8 and TRBJ1-6, with a possible D match to TRBD1 (6 bases). The sequence derives from a human donor with acute or convalescent COVID-19. The donor label of this sample is uncertain. The CDR3 region is CASSLRGNSPLHF. CDR3 sequence (DNA): TGTGCCAGCAGCTTGAGGGGGAATTCACCCCTCCACTTT.